Given below is one T cell receptor (beta chain) in context. Its antigen is not identified. The entry originates in a study of shared clonotypes between healthy human individuals. Notes on the study in general: Donor clonotype sharing was expected to depend on sequencing depth.

The donors were adults (healthy and HIV-negative) with no recent acute infections or vaccinations. Assay used: immunoSEQ multiplex PCR; TCRdb lists only in-frame clones, some missing. The sample contains a few million clones, approximately 95% of which appear only once. Per germline, CDR1 SGHRS and CDR2 YFSETQ. Between the trimmed V and J ends, which lost 0 bases and 2 bases, there was a span of 12 bases. The CDR3 loop spans 15 amino acids. Sequencing was carried out using naive CD4+ T cells from PBMCs. The subset was: CD45RA+ positively selected. The sequence derives from a man aged 18 to 35 in good health. Some clones in this sample may be carry-over from other donors' samples. The V gene is TRBV5-1, the J gene TRBJ2-7, with D maybe TRBD2 (6 bases). CDR3: CASSLELARTYEQYF. CDR3 DNA: TGCGCCAGCAGCTTGGAACTAGCAAGAACCTACGAGCAGTACTTC.